The 5 T cell receptor beta chains reported below all come from one sample, sequenced in a study of cytomegalovirus exposure and HLA in healthy donors. PCR employed 60 Vbeta and 13 Jbeta primers. The method was immunoSEQ multiplex PCR; TCRdb's version includes in-frame clones alone and lacks a portion of them. The data show 150,000 to 200,000 clones, around three quarters seen once. Sequenced sample: PBMCs. These TCRs come from a man in his forties in good health and CMV-seronegative.

This clone was detected only a few times. The J gene is TRBJ2-5, the V gene TRBV6-6, with TRBD2 matching over 15 bases. The V gene end was trimmed by 5 bases and the J gene end by 5 bases; junction bases not matched to a gene: 6. Germline-derived CDR1 and CDR2 are MNHNY and SVGAGI (reference sequence). CDR3 length equals 16 residues. DNA for the CDR3: TGTGCCAGCAGTCTCCGGACTAGCGGGAGGGGGGAGACCCAGTACTTC. Its translation is CASSLRTSGRGETQYF.

This chain connects TRBV19 to TRBJ2-5; D is possibly TRBD2 (6 bases). The germline V gene encodes CDR1 LNHDA and CDR2 SQIVND (reference sequence). The CDR3 covers 16 residues. V gave up 5 bases and J gave up 5 bases, with 21 bases separating them. The CDR3 is CASSLDGGVDLETQYF. The CDR3 DNA sequence: TGTGCCAGTAGTTTGGACGGGGGAGTCGATCTGGAGACCCAGTACTTC.

The chain links TRBV7-8 to TRBJ2-7; D is perhaps TRBD2 (6 bases). This CDR3 spans 17 amino acids. Trimming took 1 base from V and 1 from J, leaving 17 bases between them. Germline V CDR1 and CDR2: SGHVS, FQNEAQ. CDR3 residues: CASSLGVGLINSYEQYV. The DNA for the CDR3 is TGTGCCAGCAGCTTAGGAGTGGGACTCATCAATTCCTACGAGCAGTACGTC.

As for this clone: This sample includes further DNA sequences coding for the same CDR3. Written as DNA, the CDR3 is TGTGCCAGCAGCCCCACGCTGGCGGGAGACCACGAGCAGTACTTC. Translation: CASSPTLAGDHEQYF. The V gene is TRBV13, the J gene TRBJ2-7; 7 bases line up with TRBD2. V dropped 5 bases and J dropped 5; count of bases not matched to a gene: 12. There are 15 residues in the CDR3. The germline V gene has CDR1 PRHDT and CDR2 FYEKMQ (reference sequence).

J is TRBJ2-1 and V is TRBV11-3; tentative D call: TRBD2 (5 bases). This CDR3 is built from 15 residues. V lost 1 base to trimming and J lost 3 bases, with 10 bases between them. CDR1 and CDR2 (germline): SGHNT, YENEEA. CDR3 sequence reads: CASSLAGLGYNEQFF. The CDR3 DNA follows: TGTGCCAGCAGCTTAGCGGGGTTGGGCTACAATGAGCAGTTCTTC. Together with reference TRBV11-3 and TRBJ2-1, the CDR3 gives the full variable domain: EAGVVQSPRYKIIEKKQPVAFWCNPISGHNTLYWYLQNLGQGPELLIRYENEEAVDDSQLPKDRFSAERLKGVDSTLKIQPAELGDSAVYLCASSLAGLGYNEQFFGPGTRLTVL.